A selection of T cell receptor beta chains follows, all from one sample in a study of CD8+ T cells in alopecia areata. The assay was immunoSEQ multiplex PCR, and TCRdb's table has in-frame clones only and misses some. The sample has fewer than 150,000 clones; 58% are singletons. The sequencing here drew on CD8+ T cells sorted from blood, taken at week 4, from a patient treated with tofacitinib. These receptors were obtained from a human donor with alopecia areata. Each CDR3 is given with its conserved first and last residue. The D gene is left open where the match is weak. The size of a clone is reported for some rows only, either as once, few or many, or as a class for expanded clones.

J gene	D gene	V gene	clone size	CDR3 protein	CDR3 DNA
TRBJ2-5	NA	TRBV29-1	once	CSVEGQLQETQYF	TGCAGCGTTGAAGGACAACTACAAGAGACCCAGTACTTC
TRBJ1-1	NA	TRBV4-3	NA	CASSQIQGLDTEAFF	TGCGCCAGCAGCCAAATACAGGGTCTTGACACTGAAGCTTTCTTT
TRBJ2-5	TRBD2	TRBV29-1	NA	CSVEDLGTSGGGSRETQYF	TGCAGCGTTGAAGATCTTGGTACTAGCGGGGGAGGCTCCAGGGAGACCCAGTACTTC
TRBJ1-1	NA	TRBV30	NA	CAWSVGVGRRDGTEAFF	TGTGCCTGGAGTGTAGGCGTAGGCCGAAGGGACGGCACTGAAGCTTTCTTT
TRBJ2-5	NA	TRBV12-5	once	CASGLTGLGEETQYF	TGTGCTAGTGGTTTGACCGGGCTGGGTGAAGAGACCCAGTACTTC
TRBJ1-2	NA	TRBV2	NA	CASRGPSGYTF	TGTGCCAGCAGGGGGCCGAGTGGCTACACCTTC
TRBJ2-7	TRBD1	TRBV27	NA	CASRTDREHLYEQYF	TGTGCCAGCAGGACGGACAGGGAGCACCTCTACGAGCAGTACTTC
TRBJ1-2	TRBD1	TRBV5-1	NA	CASSDRGAPQDGYTF	TGCGCCAGCAGCGACAGGGGGGCTCCGCAGGATGGCTACACCTTC
TRBJ2-7	NA	TRBV29-1	NA	CSVVRTDSYEQYF	TGCAGCGTCGTACGGACAGATTCCTACGAGCAGTACTTC
TRBJ2-5	NA	TRBV30	NA	CAWSPQETQYF	TGTGCCTGGAGTCCCCAAGAGACCCAGTACTTC
TRBJ2-7	NA	TRBV30	NA	CAWSVFFDEQYF	TGTGCCTGGAGTGTCTTCTTTGACGAGCAGTACTTC
TRBJ1-6	NA	TRBV6-6	NA	CASSHLDTTAPLHF	TGTGCCAGCAGCCACCTAGACACCACGGCACCCCTCCACTTT
TRBJ2-3	TRBD2	TRBV4-3	NA	CASSQDRLAGVGDTQYF	TGCGCCAGCAGCCAAGACCGACTAGCGGGGGTCGGAGATACGCAGTATTTT
TRBJ1-1	NA	TRBV7-9	NA	CASSPGGTLGAFF	TGTGCCAGCAGCCCCGGTGGAACCTTGGGAGCTTTCTTT
TRBJ2-5	NA	TRBV7-2	NA	CASGLYLGDETQYF	TGTGCCAGCGGTTTGTACCTAGGGGACGAGACCCAGTACTTC